Each of the 18 T cell receptor beta chains below was sequenced from the same sample in a study of shared clonotypes between healthy human individuals. TCRdb's table, derived via immunoSEQ multiplex PCR, lists solely in-frame clones and lacks some. The sample contains around 1.1 million clones, 77% of which appear only once. Sequencing input: memory CD4+ T cells from PBMCs. Regarding subset: CD45RA-negative fraction. The receptors stem from a man aged 18-30 years in good health. Some clones in this sample may be carry-over from other donors' samples.

V usage is TRBV9 and J usage is TRBJ2-7; D may be TRBD2 (6 bases). Trimming shortened V by 3 bases and J by 0 bases, and 13 bases separated the two germline ends. CDR1 and CDR2 (germline): SGDLS, YYNGEE. The CDR3 spans 15 residues. CDR3 nucleotides: TGTGCCAGCAGCGAGACCGGGACTCTCTCCTACGAGCAGTACTTC. This codes for CASSETGTLSYEQYF. The complete variable domain, with remaining parts taken from reference TRBV9 and TRBJ2-7, reads DSGVTQTPKHLITATGQRVTLRCSPRSGDLSVYWYQQSLDQGLQFLIQYYNGEERAKGNILERFSAQQFPDLHSELNLSSLELGDSALYFCASSETGTLSYEQYFGPGTRLTVT.

This clone has ten or more counts. Other DNA sequences in this sample translate to the same CDR3. This chain joins TRBV28 and TRBJ2-7; 10 nucleotides match TRBD1. CDR1 is MDHEN and CDR2 is SYDVKM in the germline V gene. This CDR3 spans 15 amino acids. The ends lost 3 bases at V and 3 bases at J; junction bases unmatched: 5. CDR3 sequence reads: CASSLGGQGLYEQYF. The CDR3 bases are TGTGCCAGCAGTTTGGGGGGACAGGGGCTCTACGAGCAGTACTTC. Complete variable domain (other parts from reference TRBV28 and TRBJ2-7): DVKVTQSSRYLVKRTGEKVFLECVQDMDHENMFWYRQDPGLGLRLIYFSYDVKMKEKGDIPEGYSVSREKKERFSLILESASTNQTSMYLCASSLGGQGLYEQYFGPGTRLTVT.

On this clone itself: The sample has other DNA sequences that encode this CDR3 too. The V call is TRBV5-1, the J call TRBJ2-7; TRBD2 agrees at 7 bases. V shed 0 bases and J 4 bases; nucleotides not matched to a gene: 7. The CDR3 covers 15 residues. CDR1 is SGHRS, CDR2 YFSETQ, per germline. As DNA, the CDR3 is TGCGCCAGCAGCTTGGTGGCGGGAGTTGTTTACGAGCAGTACTTC. Translating it yields CASSLVAGVVYEQYF.

The rearrangement links TRBV15 to TRBJ2-7; possibly TRBD1 for D (6 bases). Looked up from germline, CDR1 is LNHNV and CDR2 is YYDKDF (reference sequence). The CDR3 has 14 residues. V was cut by 3 bases and J by 4 bases, with 13 bases left in between. The CDR3 DNA is TGTGCCACCAGCAGTGGGGACACTGTTTACGAGCAGTACTTC. It is translated as CATSSGDTVYEQYF.

This clone has a single count. The J gene is TRBJ2-1, the V gene TRBV2; D is uncertain. The CDR3 is 13 amino acids. The germline gives CDR1 SNHLY, CDR2 FYNNEI. V was cut by 7 bases and J by 4 bases, with 11 bases left in between. The DNA for the CDR3 is TGTGCCAGCAACGCACAGATTTACAATGAGCAGTTCTTC. Amino acids: CASNAQIYNEQFF.

This clone was counted between two and nine times. The rearrangement joins TRBV7-8 to TRBJ2-7; TRBD2 matches at 8 bases. Germline V gives CDR1 SGHVS, CDR2 FQNEAQ. The CDR3 totals 16 residues. V shed 5 bases, J shed 3 bases, and the junction held 12 bases outside the gene matches. The CDR3 nucleotides are TGTGCCAGCAGCATCGATAGCGGGGTTCCCCTCTACGAGCAGTACTTC. It translates to CASSIDSGVPLYEQYF. The whole variable domain, remainder taken from reference TRBV7-8 and TRBJ2-7, is GAGVSQSPRYKVAKRGQDVALRCDPISGHVSLFWYQQALGQGPEFLTYFQNEAQLDKSGLPSDRFFAERPEGSVSTLKIQRTQQEDSAVYLCASSIDSGVPLYEQYFGPGTRLTVT.

CDR3 residues: CASSSHRGEMNFGYTF. For the CDR3, the DNA is TGCGCCAGCAGCTCACACAGGGGGGAAATGAATTTTGGCTACACCTTC. The rearrangement joins TRBV5-1 to TRBJ1-2; 8 bases are shared with TRBD1. CDR1 and CDR2 (germline): SGHRS, YFSETQ. The CDR3 has 16 residues. V shed 3 bases, J shed 7 bases, and the junction held 14 bases outside the gene matches.

The chain carries TRBV4-1 and TRBJ2-3; maybe TRBD1 (6 bases). CDR3 length: 16 amino acids. Germline lookup yields CDR1 MGHRA and CDR2 YSYEKL. V was shortened by 0 bases and J by 8 bases, with 18 bases between the two germline ends. The CDR3 DNA reads as TGCGCCAGCAGCCAAGATCCCACAGGGCGAACTGGTACGCAGTATTTT. Protein product: CASSQDPTGRTGTQYF.

Comment on this clone: A read error is the likely source, as a far larger clone sits one nucleotide away. The rearrangement joins TRBV6-6 to TRBJ1-5; 10 positions agree with TRBD1. Germline CDR1 is MNHNY and CDR2 is SVGAGI (reference sequence). With 6 bases clipped from V and 2 bases from J, the junction kept 1 base outside the gene matches. The CDR3 extends over 14 amino acids. CDR3 amino acids: CASSGTGGNQPQHF. In nucleotides, the CDR3 is TGTGCCAGCAGCGGGACAGGGGGCAATCAGCCCCAGCATTTT.

In this sample, this clone turned up once. The gene calls are TRBV6-1 and TRBJ2-1; D may be TRBD1 or TRBD2 (6 bases each). The length of the CDR3 is 14 residues. Between the trimmed V and J ends, which lost 0 bases and 10 bases, there was a span of 13 bases. Looked up from germline, CDR1 is MNHNS and CDR2 is SASEGT. The CDR3 protein is CASSEAPGAREQFF. The CDR3 nucleotides are TGTGCCAGCAGTGAAGCACCGGGGGCAAGAGAGCAGTTCTTC.

This clone was seen a few times. This sequence joins TRBV18 and TRBJ1-1; a possible D gene is TRBD1 (5 bases). Germline V gene lookup returns CDR1 KGHSH and CDR2 LQKENI. The V end lost 8 bases, the J end lost 6 bases, and 16 bases lay between the germline ends. The CDR3 has 13 residues. CDR3 DNA sequence: TGTGCCAGCACACAACAGGCGGAGGCTGAAGCTTTCTTT. Translating it yields CASTQQAEAEAFF.

This chain joins TRBV2 and TRBJ2-5; the D call may be TRBD1 or TRBD2 (5 bases each). The V and J ends lost 10 bases and 5 bases respectively, with 17 bases between them. This CDR3 comprises 13 residues. From germline, CDR1 is SNHLY and CDR2 FYNNEI. DNA of the CDR3: TGTGCCAACTCCAGGGTCTGGAGGGAGACCCAGTACTTC. Its translation is CANSRVWRETQYF.

The chain couples TRBV29-1 to TRBJ2-5; weak D call: TRBD2 (7 bases). The CDR3 has 13 amino acids. V lost 7 bases, J lost 6 bases, and 18 bases lay in between. Germline loops: CDR1 SQVTM, CDR2 ANQGSEA. CDR3 nucleotides: TGCAGCGCTTCTTACAGGGAGGGTAAGACCCAGTACTTC. Its protein is CSASYREGKTQYF.

The DNA for the CDR3 is TGTGCCAGCAGTGTCGCGGGGCGCCACTATGGCTACACCTTC. Protein: CASSVAGRHYGYTF. This chain uses TRBV2 with TRBJ1-2, with TRBD1 as a possible D gene (5 bases). The length of the CDR3 is 14 residues. V was pared by 4 bases and J by 3 bases, with 12 bases between. CDR1 is SNHLY, CDR2 FYNNEI, per germline.

The rearrangement uses TRBV7-2 and TRBJ1-3; D is possibly TRBD1 (6 bases). V lost 3 bases and J lost 4, with 13 bases in between. The CDR3 has 15 amino acids. From germline, CDR1 is SGHTA and CDR2 FQGNSA. The CDR3 loop is CASSFIGGKGNTIYF. The CDR3 coding sequence is TGTGCCAGCAGCTTTATTGGGGGCAAGGGAAACACCATATATTTT.

In this sample, this clone turned up many times. This chain links TRBV29-1 with TRBJ2-3, with a tentative D call TRBD1 (6 bases). The CDR3 sequence is 13 residues long. V gave up 2 bases and J gave up 5 bases, with 11 bases separating them. CDR1 is SQVTM and CDR2 is ANQGSEA in the germline V gene. As DNA, the CDR3 is TGCAGCGTTGAATTCCGCAGGGGAGATACGCAGTATTTT. It yields the protein CSVEFRRGDTQYF.

The rearrangement uses TRBV7-2 and TRBJ2-1, with 13 bases fitting TRBD2. Germline V gives CDR1 SGHTA, CDR2 FQGNSA. V was clipped by 7 bases and J by 6 bases; unmatched bases: 6. This CDR3 contains 15 residues. DNA for the CDR3: TGTGCCAGCACTAAGGGACTAGCGGGAAGCAATGAGCAGTTCTTC. Translating it yields CASTKGLAGSNEQFF.

The chain combines TRBV28 with TRBJ1-4; D ambiguous. Trimming stripped 2 bases from V and 13 bases from J, with 11 bases between. The CDR3 consists of 12 residues. Looked up from germline, CDR1 is MDHEN and CDR2 is SYDVKM. The chain's CDR3 is CASSLETERLFF. Here the CDR3 DNA reads TGTGCCAGCAGTTTAGAAACAGAACGACTGTTTTTT.